The clone carrying this T cell receptor (beta chain) was seen more than once but under ten times. The junction shows a germline mismatch at one end, possibly a read error. The authors' processing: Researchers built a distant-metastasis classifier for papillary thyroid cancer that drew on CDR3 differences across clinicopathological groups. TCRdb re-analyzed the PCR reads using MiXCR. TCRdb, not the authors, supplied the V and J calls. The table shows approximately 37,000 clones, with around 17% occurring only once. This sample is drawn from a study of metastatic and nonmetastatic thyroid tumors. No treatment of any kind had been given to any patient before thyroid surgery. Sequencing was performed on blood. The source is a female donor with papillary thyroid cancer or a benign thyroid nodule (not recorded which). Some clones in this sample may be carry-over from other donors' samples.

Here the CDR3 DNA reads TGTGCCAGCGGGAGGTATGATAGCAATCAGACCCAGCATTTT. Protein: CASGRYDSNQTQHF. The rearrangement links TRBV6-1 to TRBJ1-5; D not resolved. This CDR3 has 14 amino acids. The V gene's germline CDR1 is MNHNS and CDR2 SASEGT.